This T cell receptor beta chain was retrieved from a study of CD8+CD57+ T cells in acquired aplastic anemia. Turning to the study itself: Across the sorted CD4+ and CD8+ cells, DNA amounts averaged 3.2 ug. Reads per healthy sample averaged around 10 million (CD4+) and 11.0 million (CD8+). General observations from the study: CD8+ Simpson's diversity in patients was not significantly different from that in controls.

Germline V gene lookup returns CDR1 DFQATT and CDR2 SNEGSKA (reference sequence). V lost 5 bases, J lost 2 bases, and 20 bases lay in between. The CDR3 consists of 16 residues. Investigators profiled TCR beta VDJ and CDR3 from genomic DNA template. TCRdb passed the reads through MiXCR, listing each CDR3 protein once. The table shows 400,000 to 500,000 distinct CDR3 sequences, with 55% to 70% occurring only once. About this clonotype: The antigen remains unidentified.

The sample comprised sorted CD4+, CD8+, or CD8+CD57+ T cells (not recorded which) from PBMCs. The rearrangement uses TRBV20-1 and TRBJ2-3, with D possibly being TRBD1 (5 bases). The sequence came from a human donor in good health, serving as a control. The CDR3 DNA reads TGCAGTGCTGACTCCTCTGGGGCCAACGACACAGATACGCAGTATTTT. It yields the protein CSADSSGANDTDTQYF.